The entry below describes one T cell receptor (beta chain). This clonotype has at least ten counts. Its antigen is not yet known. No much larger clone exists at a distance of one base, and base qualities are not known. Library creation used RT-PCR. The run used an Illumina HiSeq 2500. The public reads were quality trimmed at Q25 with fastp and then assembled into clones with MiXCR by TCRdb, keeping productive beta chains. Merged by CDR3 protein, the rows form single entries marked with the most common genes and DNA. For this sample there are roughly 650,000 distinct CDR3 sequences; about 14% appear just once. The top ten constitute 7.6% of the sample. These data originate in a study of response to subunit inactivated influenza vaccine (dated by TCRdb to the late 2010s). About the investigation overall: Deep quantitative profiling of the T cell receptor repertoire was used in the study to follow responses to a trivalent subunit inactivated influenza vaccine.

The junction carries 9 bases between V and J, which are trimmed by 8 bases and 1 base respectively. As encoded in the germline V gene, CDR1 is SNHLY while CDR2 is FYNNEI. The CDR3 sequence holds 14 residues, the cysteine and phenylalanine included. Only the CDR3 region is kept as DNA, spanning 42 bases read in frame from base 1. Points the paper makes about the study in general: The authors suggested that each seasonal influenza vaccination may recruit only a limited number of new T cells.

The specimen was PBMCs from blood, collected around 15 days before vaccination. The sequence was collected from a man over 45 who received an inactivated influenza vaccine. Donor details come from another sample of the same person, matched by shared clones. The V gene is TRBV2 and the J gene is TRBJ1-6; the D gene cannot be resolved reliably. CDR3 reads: CASCRWSYNSPLHF. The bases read TGTGCCAGCTGTCGCTGGTCCTATAATTCACCCCTCCACTTT.